These 12 T cell receptor beta chains were sequenced from one sample in a study of CD8+CD57+ T cells in acquired aplastic anemia. Genomic DNA served as template for TCR beta VDJ and CDR3 profiling. TCRdb reanalysed the reads using MiXCR and keeps one entry per CDR3 protein. The table has about 270,000 distinct CDR3 sequences, 56% seen once. Sequencing was performed on sorted CD4+, CD8+, or CD8+CD57+ T cells (not recorded which) from PBMCs. All receptors come from a human donor with severe aplastic anemia or a healthy control (not recorded which).

This clonotype was counted at least ten times. The chain employs TRBV7-8 and TRBJ2-7; 8 nucleotides line up with TRBD2. J gave up 0 bases and V 5 bases, and 6 bases lay outside the gene matches. CDR3 size: 15 residues. Germline CDR1 and CDR2: SGHVS and FQNEAQ. This CDR3 reads CASSPQAGDSYEQYF. Written as DNA, the CDR3 is TGTGCCAGCAGCCCCCAAGCGGGGGACTCCTACGAGCAGTACTTC. Using reference TRBV7-8 and TRBJ2-7 for the parts outside the CDR3, the full variable domain is GAGVSQSPRYKVAKRGQDVALRCDPISGHVSLFWYQQALGQGPEFLTYFQNEAQLDKSGLPSDRFFAERPEGSVSTLKIQRTQQEDSAVYLCASSPQAGDSYEQYFGPGTRLTVT.

This rearrangement joins TRBV20-1 to TRBJ2-3, with D tentatively TRBD1 (6 bases). The V gene lost 0 bases and the J gene lost 6 bases, with 7 bases spanning the gap. This CDR3 spans 12 amino acids. Germline V CDR1 and CDR2: DFQATT, SNEGSKA (reference sequence). CDR3 DNA: TGCAGTGCTAGAGATCAGGGGGATACGCAGTATTTT. Translation: CSARDQGDTQYF.

This chain uses TRBV5-1 with TRBJ1-5; 7 nucleotides match TRBD1. The ends lost 1 base at V and 7 bases at J; junction bases unmatched: 5. Germline CDR1 and CDR2: SGHRS and YFSETQ. This CDR3 comprises 14 residues. The CDR3 coding sequence is TGCGCCAGCAGCTTGAGAGGGGGCGAGCAGCCCCAGCATTTT. Encoded protein: CASSLRGGEQPQHF.

The chain recombines TRBV6-5 with TRBJ2-3; 8 positions agree with TRBD2. Germline trimming cut 6 bases from V and 0 bases from J; bases unmatched to any gene: 8. CDR3 length: 16 residues. CDR1 and CDR2 (germline): MNHEY, SVGAGI. The chain's CDR3 is CASSVRSGGSTDTQYF. CDR3 in DNA: TGTGCCAGCAGCGTAAGGAGCGGGGGTAGCACAGATACGCAGTATTTT.

V usage is TRBV11-3 and J usage is TRBJ2-3; 16 bases agree with TRBD2. Germline assignment: CDR1 SGHNT and CDR2 YENEEA. This CDR3 is 17 amino acids long. V shed 0 bases and J 7 bases; nucleotides not matched to a gene: 4. The CDR3 loop is CASSLEGTSGGANTQYF. The CDR3 bases are TGTGCCAGCAGCTTAGAAGGGACTAGCGGGGGGGCAAATACGCAGTATTTT.

The chain links TRBV24-1 to TRBJ2-1; D unclear. Germline CDR1 and CDR2: KGHDR and SFDVKD. V gave up 2 bases and J gave up 0 bases, with 7 bases separating them. The CDR3 is 15 residues long. The CDR3 protein is CATSDSYGSYNEQFF. The CDR3 bases are TGTGCCACCAGTGATTCGTACGGCTCCTACAATGAGCAGTTCTTC.

This clonotype was seen more than once but under ten times. This chain links TRBV15 with TRBJ2-7; D tentatively fits TRBD1 or TRBD2 (6 bases each). Germline V CDR1 and CDR2: LNHNV, YYDKDF (reference sequence). The V end lost 3 bases, the J end lost 7 bases, and 10 bases lay between the germline ends. This CDR3 contains 12 residues. CDR3 bases: TGTGCCACCAGCAGGGGGGGCGGGGAGCAGTACTTC. It yields the protein CATSRGGGEQYF.

In this sample, this clonotype turned up many times. The rearrangement links TRBV4-3 to TRBJ1-5; D is ambiguous. The germline V gene encodes CDR1 LGHNA and CDR2 YSLEER. V lost 0 bases and J 6 bases, leaving 6 bases between the germline ends. The CDR3 consists of 13 residues. This CDR3 is CASSQEVGQPQHF. Written as DNA, the CDR3 is TGCGCCAGCAGCCAAGAGGTCGGTCAGCCCCAGCATTTT.

This clonotype was counted ten times or more. This chain links TRBV2 with TRBJ2-1; possible D gene TRBD2, 7 bases. V shed 9 bases and J shed 10 bases, with 13 bases lying between them. This CDR3 comprises 11 residues. CDR1 is SNHLY and CDR2 is FYNNEI in the germline V gene. CDR3 in amino acids: CASPRGGEQFF. DNA for the CDR3: TGTGCCAGTCCTAGGGGGGGCGAGCAGTTCTTC.

The chain joins TRBV10-3 to TRBJ1-1, with D maybe TRBD1 (5 bases). The V end lost 6 bases, the J end lost 3 bases, and 11 bases lay between the germline ends. From germline, CDR1 is ENHRY and CDR2 SYGVKD. The CDR3 loop spans 13 amino acids. The CDR3 nucleotides read TGTGCCATCAGGCTCGACAGATACACTGAAGCTTTCTTT. Translating it yields CAIRLDRYTEAFF.

The CDR3, as DNA: TGTGCCAGCAGCTCGGAGGCCGGGACGCAAGGCGAGCAGTACTTC. This gives the protein CASSSEAGTQGEQYF. The chain couples TRBV7-8 to TRBJ2-7; perhaps D is TRBD1 or TRBD2 (5 bases each). The CDR3 covers 15 residues. V shed 4 bases and J shed 6 bases, with 19 bases lying between them. In germline, CDR1 is SGHVS, CDR2 FQNEAQ.

This clonotype was seen ten or more times. The gene calls are TRBV20-1 and TRBJ1-2; D is unresolved. CDR1 and CDR2 (germline): DFQATT, SNEGSKA (reference sequence). V lost 2 bases and J 1 base, leaving 5 bases between the germline ends. The CDR3 has 12 amino acids. The CDR3 DNA reads TGCAGTGCTAGAACAATTAACTATGGCTACACCTTC. Amino acid sequence: CSARTINYGYTF.